This entry is about one T cell receptor beta chain. The antigen this receptor binds is unknown. No per-base quality is available; no much larger clone lies one base away. The CDR3 contains 15 residues, cysteine and phenylalanine counted. Of the read, only the CDR3 DNA is kept; its 45 bases are in frame from base 1. V and J are truncated by 3 bases and 2 bases respectively, leaving an intervening sequence of 15 bases. Based on the germline V gene (reference sequence), the CDR1 and CDR2 sequences are SGHNT and YYREEE. Peripheral blood CD8+ and CD4+ T cells from healthy donors, Susac syndrome patients and multiple sclerosis patients were profiled by high-throughput TCR beta sequencing. The multiple sclerosis controls were treatment-naive patients who had stable or active relapsing-remitting disease and met the revised McDonald criteria. Bulk CD8+ and CD4+ T cells were purified by magnetic negative isolation, while CD8+ TEMRA cells were enriched using FACS. Blood was collected in EDTA tubes and processed within 24 hours, with PBMCs isolated through density gradient centrifugation. PBMCs intended for TCR sequencing were cryopreserved in liquid nitrogen and thawed later in a water bath at 37 degrees C. Purity of sorted or isolated CD4+, CD8+ and CD8+ TEMRA cells was at least 90%.

The data were taken from a study of CD8 T cells in Susac syndrome (dated by TCRdb to between 2018 and 2021). At the level of the whole study: The study used repertoire sequencing to test whether antigen drove CD8+ T cell activation and differentiation in Susac syndrome. CD8+ T cell repertoire clonality was compared between about a dozen healthy donors, some 14 Susac syndrome patients and about 15 multiple sclerosis patients. Paper-wide results and their limitations: The study acknowledged that relatively few individuals were included in the TCR sequencing and HLA analysis.

RNA was extracted with the RNeasy kit and roughly 0.5 to 1 ug was reverse transcribed using random hexamers. The immunoSEQ multiplex PCR assay, which covers 54 Vbeta and 13 Jbeta segments, was used to amplify TCR beta CDR3 regions. To correct PCR amplification bias, a synthetic template baseline was used for both primer optimization and computational correction. The study's processing was this. Reads were annotated to V, D and J genes according to IMGT and were analyzed with immunoSEQ Analyzer, with only productive sequences retained. Clonality was computed as one minus Shannon entropy normalized by log2 of the number of productive unique sequences. Public and private clones were assessed among the 100 most prevalent clones of each patient and control. A clone was defined as Susac-specific if it was absent from the healthy and MS cohorts, from 1052 published viral clones and from other ImmuneACCESS disease sequences. TCRdb handled the public reads itself, with Q25 trimming in fastp and clone calling in MiXCR, and kept productive beta chains. CDR3 protein sequences are deduplicated, and each keeps its most common genes and DNA. TCRdb's processing, not the authors', yielded these V and J calls. The sample includes 250,000 to 300,000 distinct CDR3 sequences, with 75% to 85% observed a single time. Jointly, the top ten make up 0.21% of the sample.

The V and J segments used are TRBV5-4 and TRBJ2-7; the D gene could be TRBD1 or TRBD2, each one agreeing over 5 bases. This sequence was found in a human donor with multiple sclerosis. Sequencing was carried out using CD8+ T cells from PBMCs. The CDR3 region: CASSSPVGTTYEQYF. The DNA sequence is TGTGCCAGCAGCTCCCCCGTCGGGACCACCTACGAGCAGTACTTC.